This T cell receptor beta chain was sequenced in a study of vaccination effects on CD4 cells after COVID-19. General study findings and limits: Clones induced by infection and by vaccine showed marked clonal contraction late after vaccination.

Repertoires were generated with immunoSEQ multiplex PCR, while TCRdb's copy carries only in-frame clones and drops some. The sample yields some 50,000 clones, around 70% seen once. Subsequent to a culture period of 10 to 11 days, CD4+ T cells were isolated. This person caught SARS-CoV-2 sometime from March to December 2020, and PCR testing confirmed the infection. Half of the medium was exchanged for IL-2 medium on both days 3 and 7. Regarding this clone: The target antigen is unknown.

The sequencing used CD4+ T cells from PBMCs cultured without peptide, collected before COVID-19 vaccination. This clonotype was obtained from a human donor who had a prior SARS-CoV-2 infection.

CDR3 region: CASKGGGQGAYTQYF. DNA for the CDR3: TGCGCCAGCAAGGGAGGGGGACAGGGGGCCTATACGCAGTATTTT. The chain links TRBV5-1 to TRBJ2-3; 12 nucleotides align to TRBD1. V lost 6 bases to trimming and J lost 7 bases; unmatched junction nucleotides: 9. There are 15 residues in the CDR3. CDR1 SGHRS and CDR2 YFSETQ come from the germline V gene.